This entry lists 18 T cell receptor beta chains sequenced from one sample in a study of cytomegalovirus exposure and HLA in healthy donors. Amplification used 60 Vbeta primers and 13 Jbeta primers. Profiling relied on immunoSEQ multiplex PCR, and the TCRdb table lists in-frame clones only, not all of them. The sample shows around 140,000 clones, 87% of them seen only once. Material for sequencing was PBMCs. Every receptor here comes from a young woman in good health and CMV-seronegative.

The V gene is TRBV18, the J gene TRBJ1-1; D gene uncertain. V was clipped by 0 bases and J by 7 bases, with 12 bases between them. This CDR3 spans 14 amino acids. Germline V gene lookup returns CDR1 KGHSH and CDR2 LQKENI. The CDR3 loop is CASSPPTNSNEAFF. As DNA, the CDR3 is TGTGCCAGCTCACCACCGACGAACAGCAATGAAGCTTTCTTT.

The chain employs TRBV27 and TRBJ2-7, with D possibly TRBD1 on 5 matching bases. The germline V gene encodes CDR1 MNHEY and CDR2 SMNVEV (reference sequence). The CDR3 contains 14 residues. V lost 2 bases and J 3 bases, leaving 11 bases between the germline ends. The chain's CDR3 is CASSLGQGGYEQYF. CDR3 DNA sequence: TGTGCCAGCAGTTTAGGGCAGGGTGGCTACGAGCAGTACTTC.

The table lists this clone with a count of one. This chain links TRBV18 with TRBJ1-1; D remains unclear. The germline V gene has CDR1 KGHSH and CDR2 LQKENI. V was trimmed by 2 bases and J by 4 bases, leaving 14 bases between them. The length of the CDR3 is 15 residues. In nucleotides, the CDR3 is TGTGCCAGCTCACCAGACCAGGTCATGGGCACTGAAGCTTTCTTT. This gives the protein CASSPDQVMGTEAFF.

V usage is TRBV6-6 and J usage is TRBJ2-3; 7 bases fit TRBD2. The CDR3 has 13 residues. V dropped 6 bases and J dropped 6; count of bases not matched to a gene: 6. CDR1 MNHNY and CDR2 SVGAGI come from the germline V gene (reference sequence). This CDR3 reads CASRLGGIDTQYF. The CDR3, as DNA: TGTGCCAGCAGGCTCGGGGGGATTGATACGCAGTATTTT.

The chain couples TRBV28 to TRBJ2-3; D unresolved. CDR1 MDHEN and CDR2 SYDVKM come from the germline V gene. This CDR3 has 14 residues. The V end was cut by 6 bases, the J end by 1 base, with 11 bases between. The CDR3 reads CASRKSDRTDTQYF. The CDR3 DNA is TGTGCCAGCAGGAAAAGCGACCGCACAGATACGCAGTATTTT.

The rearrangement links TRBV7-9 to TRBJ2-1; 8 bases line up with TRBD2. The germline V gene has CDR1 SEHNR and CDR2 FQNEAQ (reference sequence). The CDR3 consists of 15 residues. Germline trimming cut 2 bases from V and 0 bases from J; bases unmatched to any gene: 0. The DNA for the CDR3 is TGTGCCAGCAGCTTACGGGGGGGCTCCTACAATGAGCAGTTCTTC. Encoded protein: CASSLRGGSYNEQFF.

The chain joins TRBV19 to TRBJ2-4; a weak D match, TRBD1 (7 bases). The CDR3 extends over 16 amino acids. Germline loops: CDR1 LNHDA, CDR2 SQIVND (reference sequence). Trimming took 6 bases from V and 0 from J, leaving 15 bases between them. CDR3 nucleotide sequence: TGTGCCAGTAGAGACAGGGAGGATATAGCCAAAAACATTCAGTACTTC. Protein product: CASRDREDIAKNIQYF. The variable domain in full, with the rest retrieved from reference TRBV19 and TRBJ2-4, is DGGITQSPKYLFRKEGQNVTLSCEQNLNHDAMYWYRQDPGQGLRLIYYSQIVNDFQKGDIAEGYSVSREKKESFPLTVTSAQKNPTAFYLCASRDREDIAKNIQYFGAGTRLSVL.

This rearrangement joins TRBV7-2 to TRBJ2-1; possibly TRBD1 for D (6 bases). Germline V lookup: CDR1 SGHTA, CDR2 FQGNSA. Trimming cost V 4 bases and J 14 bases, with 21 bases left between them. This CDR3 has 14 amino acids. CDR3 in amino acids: CASSSSAQGPRKFF. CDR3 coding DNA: TGTGCCAGCAGCTCCTCAGCTCAGGGGCCGAGGAAGTTCTTC.

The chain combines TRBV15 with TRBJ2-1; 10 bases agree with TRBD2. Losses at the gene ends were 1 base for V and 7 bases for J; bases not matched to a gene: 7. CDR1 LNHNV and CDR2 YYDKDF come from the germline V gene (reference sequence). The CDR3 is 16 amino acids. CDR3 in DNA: TGTGCCACCAGCAGAGCTAGAGTAGCGGGGGGAAATGAGCAGTTCTTC. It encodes CATSRARVAGGNEQFF.

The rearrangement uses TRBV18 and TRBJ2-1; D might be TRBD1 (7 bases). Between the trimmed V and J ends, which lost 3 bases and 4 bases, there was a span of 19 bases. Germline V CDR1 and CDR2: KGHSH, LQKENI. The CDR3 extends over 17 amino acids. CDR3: CASSPSRGRTGYNEQFF. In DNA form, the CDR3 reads TGTGCCAGCTCACCTTCCAGGGGGAGGACAGGTTACAATGAGCAGTTCTTC.

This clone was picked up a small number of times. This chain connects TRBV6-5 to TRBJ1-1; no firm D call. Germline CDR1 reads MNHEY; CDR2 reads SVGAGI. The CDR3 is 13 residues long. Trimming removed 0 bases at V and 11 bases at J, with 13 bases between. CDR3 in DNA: TGTGCCAGCAGTTACTCGTCAGAGGCTAGGGCTTTCTTT. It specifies CASSYSSEARAFF.

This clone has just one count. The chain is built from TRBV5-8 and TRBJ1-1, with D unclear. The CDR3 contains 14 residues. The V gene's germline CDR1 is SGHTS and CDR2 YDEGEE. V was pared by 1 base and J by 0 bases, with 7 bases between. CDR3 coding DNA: TGTGCCAGCAGCTTGTTGTCTGTGAACACTGAAGCTTTCTTT. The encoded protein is CASSLLSVNTEAFF.

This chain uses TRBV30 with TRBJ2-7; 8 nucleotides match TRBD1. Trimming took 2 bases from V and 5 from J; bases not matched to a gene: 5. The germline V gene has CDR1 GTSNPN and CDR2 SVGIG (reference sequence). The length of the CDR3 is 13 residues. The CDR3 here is CAWSKQGGHEQYF. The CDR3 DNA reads TGTGCCTGGAGTAAACAGGGGGGACACGAGCAGTACTTC.

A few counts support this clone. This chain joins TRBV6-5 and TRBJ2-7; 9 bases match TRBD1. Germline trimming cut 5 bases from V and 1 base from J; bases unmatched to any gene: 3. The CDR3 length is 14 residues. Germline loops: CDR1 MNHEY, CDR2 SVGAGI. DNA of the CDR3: TGTGCCAGCAGTGGCGGGACAGGGTCCTACGAGCAGTACTTC. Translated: CASSGGTGSYEQYF.

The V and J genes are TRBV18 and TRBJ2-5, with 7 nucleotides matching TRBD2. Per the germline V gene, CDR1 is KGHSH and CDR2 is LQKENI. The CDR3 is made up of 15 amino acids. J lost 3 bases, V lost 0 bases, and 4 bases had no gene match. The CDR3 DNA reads TGTGCCAGCTCACCACCCAGCGGGGCTGAAGAGACCCAGTACTTC. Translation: CASSPPSGAEETQYF. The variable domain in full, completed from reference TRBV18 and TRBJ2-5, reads NAGVMQNPRHLVRRRGQEARLRCSPMKGHSHVYWYRQLPEEGLKFMVYLQKENIIDESGMPKERFSAEFPKEGPSILRIQQVVRGDSAAYFCASSPPSGAEETQYFGPGTRLLVL.

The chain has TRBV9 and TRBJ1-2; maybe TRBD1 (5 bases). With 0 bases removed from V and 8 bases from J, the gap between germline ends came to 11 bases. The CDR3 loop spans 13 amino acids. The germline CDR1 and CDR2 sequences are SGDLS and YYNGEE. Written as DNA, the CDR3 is TGTGCCAGCAGCGTAGGGCCCCAGGGCGGCTACACCTTC. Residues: CASSVGPQGGYTF.

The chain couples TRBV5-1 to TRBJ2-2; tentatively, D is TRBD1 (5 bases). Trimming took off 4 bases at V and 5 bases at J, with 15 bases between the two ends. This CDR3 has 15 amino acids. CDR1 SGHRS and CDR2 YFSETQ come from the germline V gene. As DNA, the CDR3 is TGCGCCAGCAGCCCCAGGGTACGCTTAACCGGGGAGCTGTTTTTT. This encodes CASSPRVRLTGELFF.

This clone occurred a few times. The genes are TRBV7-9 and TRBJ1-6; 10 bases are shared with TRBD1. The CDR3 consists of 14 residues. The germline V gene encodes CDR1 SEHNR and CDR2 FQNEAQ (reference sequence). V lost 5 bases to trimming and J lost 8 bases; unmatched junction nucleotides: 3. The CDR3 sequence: CASSPGTGDSPLHF. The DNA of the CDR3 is TGTGCCAGCAGCCCCGGGACAGGGGATTCACCCCTCCACTTT.